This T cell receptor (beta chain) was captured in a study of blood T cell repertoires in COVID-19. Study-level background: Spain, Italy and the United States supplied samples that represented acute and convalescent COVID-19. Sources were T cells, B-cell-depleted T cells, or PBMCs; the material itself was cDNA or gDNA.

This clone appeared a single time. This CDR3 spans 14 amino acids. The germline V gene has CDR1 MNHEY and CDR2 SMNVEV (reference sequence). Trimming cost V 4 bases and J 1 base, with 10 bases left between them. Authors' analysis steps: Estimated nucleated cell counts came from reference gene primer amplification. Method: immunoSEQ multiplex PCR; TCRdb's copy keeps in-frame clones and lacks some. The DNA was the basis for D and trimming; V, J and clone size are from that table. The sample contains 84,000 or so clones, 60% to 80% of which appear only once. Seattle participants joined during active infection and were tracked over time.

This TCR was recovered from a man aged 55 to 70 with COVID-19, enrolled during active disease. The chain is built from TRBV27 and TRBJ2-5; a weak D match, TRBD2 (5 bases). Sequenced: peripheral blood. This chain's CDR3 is CASSSRETQETQYF. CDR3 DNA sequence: TGTGCCAGCAGTTCCCGGGAAACCCAAGAGACCCAGTACTTC.